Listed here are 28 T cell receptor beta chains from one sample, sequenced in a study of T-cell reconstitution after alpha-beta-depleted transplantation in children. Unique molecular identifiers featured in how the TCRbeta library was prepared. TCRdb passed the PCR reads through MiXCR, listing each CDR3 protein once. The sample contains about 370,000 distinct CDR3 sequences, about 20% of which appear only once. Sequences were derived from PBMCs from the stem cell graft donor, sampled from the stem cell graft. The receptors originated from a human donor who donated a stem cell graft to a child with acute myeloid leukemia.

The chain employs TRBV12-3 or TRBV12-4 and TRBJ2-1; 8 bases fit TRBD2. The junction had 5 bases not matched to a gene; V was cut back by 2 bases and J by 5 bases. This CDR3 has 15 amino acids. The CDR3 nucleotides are TGTGCCAGCAGTTTATTCGGCGGGGGGCACAATGAGCAGTTCTTC. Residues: CASSLFGGGHNEQFF.

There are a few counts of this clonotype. CDR3 amino acids: CSATSDTQYF. CDR3 DNA: TGCAGCGCAACGTCAGATACGCAGTATTTT. This chain links TRBV29-1 with TRBJ2-3; D is unresolved. Germline V gene sequence: CDR1 SQVTM, CDR2 ANQGSEA. The CDR3 is 10 amino acids. Deletions cut 7 bases from V and 4 bases from J, with 6 bases between.

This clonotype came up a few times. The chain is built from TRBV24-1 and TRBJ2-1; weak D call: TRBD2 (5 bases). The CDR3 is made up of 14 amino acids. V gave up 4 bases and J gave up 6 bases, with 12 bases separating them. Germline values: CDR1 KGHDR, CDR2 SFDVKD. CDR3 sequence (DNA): TGTGCCACCAGTGAACATCGAGGGCGCAATGAGCAGTTCTTC. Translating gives CATSEHRGRNEQFF.

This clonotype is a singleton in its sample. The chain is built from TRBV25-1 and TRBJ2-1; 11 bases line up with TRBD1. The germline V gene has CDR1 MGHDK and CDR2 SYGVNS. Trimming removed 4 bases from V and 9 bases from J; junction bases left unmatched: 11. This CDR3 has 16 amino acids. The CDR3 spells CASSVFSDRGQVEQFF. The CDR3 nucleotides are TGTGCCAGCAGTGTATTTTCGGACAGGGGGCAGGTTGAGCAGTTCTTC.

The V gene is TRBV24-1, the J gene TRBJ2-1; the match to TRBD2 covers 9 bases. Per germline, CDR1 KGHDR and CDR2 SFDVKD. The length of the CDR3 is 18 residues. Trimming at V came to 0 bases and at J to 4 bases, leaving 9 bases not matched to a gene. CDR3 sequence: CATSDLGSGSPRYNEQFF. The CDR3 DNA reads TGTGCCACCAGTGATTTGGGTAGCGGGAGTCCTCGATACAATGAGCAGTTCTTC.

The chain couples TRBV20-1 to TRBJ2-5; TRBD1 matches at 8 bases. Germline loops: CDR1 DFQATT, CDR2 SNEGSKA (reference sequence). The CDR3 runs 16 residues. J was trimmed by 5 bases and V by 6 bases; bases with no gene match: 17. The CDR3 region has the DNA TGCAGTGCCTTTAGCCTAAGGACAGGGTTCGGGGAGACCCAGTACTTC. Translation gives CSAFSLRTGFGETQYF.

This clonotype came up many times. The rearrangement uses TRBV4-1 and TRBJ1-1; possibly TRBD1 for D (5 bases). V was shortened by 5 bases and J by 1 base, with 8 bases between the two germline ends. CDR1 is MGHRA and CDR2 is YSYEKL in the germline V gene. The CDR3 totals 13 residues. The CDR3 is CASSRQPNTEAFF. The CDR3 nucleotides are TGCGCCAGCAGCAGACAGCCGAACACTGAAGCTTTCTTT.

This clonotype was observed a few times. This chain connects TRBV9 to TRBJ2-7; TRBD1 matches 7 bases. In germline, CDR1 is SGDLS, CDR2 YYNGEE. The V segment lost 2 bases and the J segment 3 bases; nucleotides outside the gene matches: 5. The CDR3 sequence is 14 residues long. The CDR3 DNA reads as TGTGCCAGCAGCGTCACAGGGGCCCTCTACGAGCAGTACTTC. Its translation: CASSVTGALYEQYF.

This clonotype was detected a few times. The CDR3 is CASSQDSVSGGHNEQFF. For the CDR3, the DNA is TGCGCCAGCAGCCAAGATTCGGTCAGCGGAGGACACAATGAGCAGTTCTTC. The chain has TRBV4-3 and TRBJ2-1; a possible D gene is TRBD2 (5 bases). CDR3 size: 17 residues. Deletions cut 0 bases from V and 5 bases from J, with 17 bases between. CDR1 LGHNA and CDR2 YSLEER come from the germline V gene.

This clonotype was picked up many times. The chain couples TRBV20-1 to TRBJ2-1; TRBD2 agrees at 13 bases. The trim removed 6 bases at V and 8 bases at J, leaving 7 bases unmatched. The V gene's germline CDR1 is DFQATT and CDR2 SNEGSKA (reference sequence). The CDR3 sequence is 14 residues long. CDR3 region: CSAWTSGSIYEQFF. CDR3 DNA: TGCAGTGCATGGACTAGCGGGAGTATCTATGAGCAGTTCTTC.

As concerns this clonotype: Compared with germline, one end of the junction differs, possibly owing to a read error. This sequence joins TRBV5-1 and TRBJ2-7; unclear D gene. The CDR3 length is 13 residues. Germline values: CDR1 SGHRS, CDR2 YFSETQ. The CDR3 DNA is TGTGCCAGCAGCTCCTTGAGCTCCTACGAGCAGTACTTC. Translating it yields CASSSLSSYEQYF.

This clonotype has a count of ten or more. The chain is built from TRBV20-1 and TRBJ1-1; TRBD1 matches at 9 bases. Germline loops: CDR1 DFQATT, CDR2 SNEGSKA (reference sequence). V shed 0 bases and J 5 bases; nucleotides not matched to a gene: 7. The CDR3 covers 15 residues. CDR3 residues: CSAREETGGWTEAFF. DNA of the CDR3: TGCAGTGCTAGAGAGGAGACAGGGGGATGGACTGAAGCTTTCTTT.

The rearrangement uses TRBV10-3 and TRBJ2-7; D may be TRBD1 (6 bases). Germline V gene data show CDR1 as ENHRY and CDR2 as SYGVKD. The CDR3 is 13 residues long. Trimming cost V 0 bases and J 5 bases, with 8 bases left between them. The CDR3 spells CAISESRGNEQYF. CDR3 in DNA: TGTGCCATCAGTGAGTCCAGGGGCAACGAGCAGTACTTC.

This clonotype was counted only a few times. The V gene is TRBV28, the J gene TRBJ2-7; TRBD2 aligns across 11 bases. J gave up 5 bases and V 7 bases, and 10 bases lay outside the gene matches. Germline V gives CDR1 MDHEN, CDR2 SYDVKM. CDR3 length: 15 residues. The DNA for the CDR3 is TGTGCCAGCAACCTTAGCGGGAGGGCCATCGACGAGCAGTACTTC. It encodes CASNLSGRAIDEQYF.

Here the CDR3 reads CSVVTENTGELFF. The DNA for the CDR3 is TGCAGCGTTGTCACGGAGAACACCGGGGAGCTGTTTTTT. This sequence joins TRBV29-1 and TRBJ2-2; D ambiguous. The germline CDR1 and CDR2 sequences are SQVTM and ANQGSEA. This CDR3 region has 13 residues. Trimming left V 4 bases short and J 1 base short, with 7 bases between.

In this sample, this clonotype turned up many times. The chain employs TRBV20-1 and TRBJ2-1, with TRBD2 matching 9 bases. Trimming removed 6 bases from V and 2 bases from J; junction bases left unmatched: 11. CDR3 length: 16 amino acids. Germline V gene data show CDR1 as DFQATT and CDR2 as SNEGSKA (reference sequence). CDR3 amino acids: CSAPPPTSGTYNEQFF. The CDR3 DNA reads TGCAGTGCCCCTCCCCCGACTAGCGGTACCTACAATGAGCAGTTCTTC.

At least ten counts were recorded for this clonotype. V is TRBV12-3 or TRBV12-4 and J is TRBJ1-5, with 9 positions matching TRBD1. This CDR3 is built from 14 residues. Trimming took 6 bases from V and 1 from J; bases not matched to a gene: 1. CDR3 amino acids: CASSGTGSNQPQHF. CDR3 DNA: TGTGCCAGCAGCGGGACAGGGAGCAATCAGCCCCAGCATTTT.

The DNA for the CDR3 is TGCGCCAGCAGCTTGGAACTAGGGAGGGGTTCCTACGAGCAGTACTTC. Encoded protein: CASSLELGRGSYEQYF. V usage is TRBV5-1 and J usage is TRBJ2-7; 7 bases match TRBD2. The junction had 7 bases not matched to a gene; V was cut back by 0 bases and J by 1 base. The CDR3 covers 16 residues. CDR1 is SGHRS and CDR2 is YFSETQ in the germline V gene.

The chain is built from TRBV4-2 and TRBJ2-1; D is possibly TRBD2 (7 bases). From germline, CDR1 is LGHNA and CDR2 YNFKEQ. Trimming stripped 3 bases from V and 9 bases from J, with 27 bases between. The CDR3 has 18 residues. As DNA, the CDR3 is TGTGCCAGCAGCCAGTACCTCTTACGTCCGGGGAGGGGGGGTGAGCAGTTCTTC. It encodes CASSQYLLRPGRGGEQFF.

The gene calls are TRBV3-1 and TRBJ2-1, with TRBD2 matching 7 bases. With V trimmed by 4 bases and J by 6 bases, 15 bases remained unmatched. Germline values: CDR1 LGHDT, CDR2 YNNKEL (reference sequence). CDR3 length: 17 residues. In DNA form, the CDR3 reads TGTGCCAGCAGCCCCTTCTCAAGCGGGACGTATGGCAATGAGCAGTTCTTC. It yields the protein CASSPFSSGTYGNEQFF.

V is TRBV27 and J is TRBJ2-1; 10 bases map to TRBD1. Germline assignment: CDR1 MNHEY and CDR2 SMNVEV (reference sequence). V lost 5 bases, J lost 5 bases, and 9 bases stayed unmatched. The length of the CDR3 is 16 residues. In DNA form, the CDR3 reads TGTGCCAGCAGTCGCCACCCCGGACAGGGGGACAATGAGCAGTTCTTC. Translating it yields CASSRHPGQGDNEQFF.

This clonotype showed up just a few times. CDR3 amino acids: CASSPTSGSRNEQFF. DNA for the CDR3: TGTGCCAGCAGCCCAACTAGCGGGAGTCGGAATGAGCAGTTCTTC. The chain uses TRBV28 and TRBJ2-1, with 11 bases fitting TRBD2. Looked up from germline, CDR1 is MDHEN and CDR2 is SYDVKM. There are 15 residues in the CDR3. V lost 6 bases to trimming and J lost 7 bases; unmatched junction nucleotides: 8.

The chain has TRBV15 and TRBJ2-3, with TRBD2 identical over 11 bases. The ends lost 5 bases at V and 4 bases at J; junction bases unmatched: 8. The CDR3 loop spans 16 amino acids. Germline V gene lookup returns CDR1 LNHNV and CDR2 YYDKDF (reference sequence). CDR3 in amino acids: CATSPKVAGGPDTQYF. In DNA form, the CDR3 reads TGTGCCACCAGCCCTAAGGTAGCGGGAGGGCCAGATACGCAGTATTTT.

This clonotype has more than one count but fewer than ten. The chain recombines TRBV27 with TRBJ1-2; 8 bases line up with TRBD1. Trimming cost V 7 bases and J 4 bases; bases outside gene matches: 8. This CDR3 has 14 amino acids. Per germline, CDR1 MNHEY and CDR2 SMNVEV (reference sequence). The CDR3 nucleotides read TGTGCCAGCAAACAAGGACAGGGACGCTATGGCTACACCTTC. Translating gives CASKQGQGRYGYTF.

The DNA of the CDR3 is TGCGCCAGCAGCCAAGAGCCTCTGACGGGAGGGCCTTTGGGGGAGCTGTTTTTT. Amino acid sequence: CASSQEPLTGGPLGELFF. The chain uses TRBV4-1 and TRBJ2-2, with 8 nucleotides matching TRBD2. V lost 0 bases and J lost 8; bases outside the gene matches: 14. Germline V gives CDR1 MGHRA, CDR2 YSYEKL. This CDR3 is built from 18 residues.

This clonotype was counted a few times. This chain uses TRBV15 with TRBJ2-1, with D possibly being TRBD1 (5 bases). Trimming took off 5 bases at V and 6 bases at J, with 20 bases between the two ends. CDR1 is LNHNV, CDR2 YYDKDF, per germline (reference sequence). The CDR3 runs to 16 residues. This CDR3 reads CATSYPTYMGPNEQFF. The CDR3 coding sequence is TGTGCCACCAGCTACCCGACTTATATGGGGCCCAATGAGCAGTTCTTC.

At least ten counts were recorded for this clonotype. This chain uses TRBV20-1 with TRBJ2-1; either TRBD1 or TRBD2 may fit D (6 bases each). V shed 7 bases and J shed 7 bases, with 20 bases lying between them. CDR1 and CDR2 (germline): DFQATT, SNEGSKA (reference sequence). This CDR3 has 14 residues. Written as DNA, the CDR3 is TGCAGTGGTATGAAAGGGGGGCGTAGGAATGAGCAGTTCTTC. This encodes CSGMKGGRRNEQFF.

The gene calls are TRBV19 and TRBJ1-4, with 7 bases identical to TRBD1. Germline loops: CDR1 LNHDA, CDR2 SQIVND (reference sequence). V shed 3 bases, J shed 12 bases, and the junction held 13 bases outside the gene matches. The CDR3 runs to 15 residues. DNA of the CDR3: TGTGCCAGTAGTATTATGGTTTGGGCACAGGGGCAACTGTTTTTT. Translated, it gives CASSIMVWAQGQLFF.